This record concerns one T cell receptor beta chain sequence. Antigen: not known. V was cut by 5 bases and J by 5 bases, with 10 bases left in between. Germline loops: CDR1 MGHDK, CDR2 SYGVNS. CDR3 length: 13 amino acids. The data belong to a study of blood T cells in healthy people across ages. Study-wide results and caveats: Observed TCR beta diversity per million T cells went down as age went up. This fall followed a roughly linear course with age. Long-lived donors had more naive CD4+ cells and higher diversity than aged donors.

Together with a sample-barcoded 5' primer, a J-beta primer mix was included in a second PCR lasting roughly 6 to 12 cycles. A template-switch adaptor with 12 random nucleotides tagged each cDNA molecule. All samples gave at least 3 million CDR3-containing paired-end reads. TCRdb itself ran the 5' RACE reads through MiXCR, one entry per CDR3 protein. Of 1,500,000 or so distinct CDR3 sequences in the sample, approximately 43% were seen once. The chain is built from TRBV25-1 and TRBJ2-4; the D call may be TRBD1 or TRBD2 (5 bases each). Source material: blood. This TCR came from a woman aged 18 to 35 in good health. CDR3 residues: CASSSTGQNIQYF. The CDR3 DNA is TGTGCCAGCAGTTCCACGGGGCAAAACATTCAGTACTTC.